This T cell receptor (beta chain) was recorded in a study of cytomegalovirus exposure and HLA in healthy donors. There are 12 residues in the CDR3. The germline V gene has CDR1 SQVTM and CDR2 ANQGSEA. V dropped 2 bases and J dropped 5 bases, with 9 bases sitting between them. This clone was seen a single time. Its antigen is unknown. The PCR employed 60 Vbeta primers together with 13 Jbeta primers. Data came from immunoSEQ multiplex PCR; TCRdb stores just in-frame clones and leaves some out. This repertoire shows just over 70,000 clones, around two thirds found once; its top ten account for approximately 10%. Study conclusions and caveats: In presence/absence analyses, roughly uniform sequencing depth across donors was assumed. HLA alleles were associated with some 16,000 TCR beta sequences in a later analysis at 0.05 false discovery rate.

The chain combines TRBV29-1 with TRBJ2-5; tentatively, D is TRBD1 (6 bases). The TCR sequence derives from a human donor in good health. Material: PBMCs. Here the CDR3 DNA reads TGCAGCGTTGAAACAGGGACGGAGACCCAGTACTTC. Its translation is CSVETGTETQYF.